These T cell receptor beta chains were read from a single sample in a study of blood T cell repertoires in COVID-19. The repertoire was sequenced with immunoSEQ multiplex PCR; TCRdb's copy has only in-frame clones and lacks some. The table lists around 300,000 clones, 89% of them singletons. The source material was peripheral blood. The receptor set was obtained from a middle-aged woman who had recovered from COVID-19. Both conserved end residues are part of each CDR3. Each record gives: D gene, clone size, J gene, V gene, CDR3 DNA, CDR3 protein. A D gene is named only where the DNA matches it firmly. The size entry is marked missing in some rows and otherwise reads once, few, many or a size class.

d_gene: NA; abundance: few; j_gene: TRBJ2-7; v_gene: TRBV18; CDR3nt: TGTGCCAGCTCACTAACGGGGTTATACGAGTGGCAGTACTTC; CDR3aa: CASSLTGLYEWQYF
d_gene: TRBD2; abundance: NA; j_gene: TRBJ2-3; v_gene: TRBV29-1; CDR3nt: TGCAGCGTTGTTGGCGGGAGCCCCACAGATACGCAGTATTTT; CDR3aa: CSVVGGSPTDTQYF
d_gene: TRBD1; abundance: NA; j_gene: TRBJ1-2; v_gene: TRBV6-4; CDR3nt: TGTGCCAGCAGTGACTCGGGACAGGGGGCCGGCTACACCTTC; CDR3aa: CASSDSGQGAGYTF
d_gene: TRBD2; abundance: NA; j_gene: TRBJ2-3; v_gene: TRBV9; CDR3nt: TGTGCCAGCAGCGCGGGACTAGCGGGCAATACGCAGTATTTT; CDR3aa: CASSAGLAGNTQYF
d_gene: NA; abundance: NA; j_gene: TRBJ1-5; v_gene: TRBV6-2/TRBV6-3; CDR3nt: TGTGCCAGCAGTTACTCGGGGGGTGCGGGTCAGCCCCAGCATTTT; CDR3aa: CASSYSGGAGQPQHF
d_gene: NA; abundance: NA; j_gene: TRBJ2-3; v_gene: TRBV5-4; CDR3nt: TGTGCCAGCAGCCCTCCGGATGGGGGACTCACAGATACGCAGTATTTT; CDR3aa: CASSPPDGGLTDTQYF
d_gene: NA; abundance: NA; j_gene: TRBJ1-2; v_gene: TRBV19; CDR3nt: TGTGCCAGTACCATACGGGGGGACTCTAACTATGGCTACACCTTC; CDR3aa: CASTIRGDSNYGYTF
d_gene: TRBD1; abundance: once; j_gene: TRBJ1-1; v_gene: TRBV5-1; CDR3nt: TGCGCCAGCAGCTGGGGGACAGATGTGAACACTGAAGCTTTCTTT; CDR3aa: CASSWGTDVNTEAFF
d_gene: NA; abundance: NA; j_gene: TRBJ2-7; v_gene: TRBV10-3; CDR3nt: TGTGCCATCAGTGAGTACAGTTCCAGCTCCTACGAGCAGTACTTC; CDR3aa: CAISEYSSSSYEQYF
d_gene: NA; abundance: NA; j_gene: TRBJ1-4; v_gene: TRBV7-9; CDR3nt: TGTGCCAGCAGCTTTTGGCCAACTAATGAAAAACTGTTTTTT; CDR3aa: CASSFWPTNEKLFF
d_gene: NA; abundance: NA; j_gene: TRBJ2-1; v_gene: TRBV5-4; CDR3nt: TGTGCCAGCAGCTTGGGACTACCCTCCTACAATGAGCAGTTCTTC; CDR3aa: CASSLGLPSYNEQFF
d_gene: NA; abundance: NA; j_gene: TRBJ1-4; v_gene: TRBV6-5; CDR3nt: TGTGCCAGCAGCCTGCGCCCACCTGATAATGAAAAACTGTTTTTT; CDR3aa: CASSLRPPDNEKLFF
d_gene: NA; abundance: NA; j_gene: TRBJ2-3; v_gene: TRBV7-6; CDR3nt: TGTGCCAGCAGCCCCAGGCCCCGGCCAGGCACAGATACGCAGTATTTT; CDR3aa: CASSPRPRPGTDTQYF
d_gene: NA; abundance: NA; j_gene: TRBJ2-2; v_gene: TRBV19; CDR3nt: TGTGCCAGTAGTATAGAGGAGGGGGGGGCCGTCTCCGGGGAGCTGTTTTTT; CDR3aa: CASSIEEGGAVSGELFF
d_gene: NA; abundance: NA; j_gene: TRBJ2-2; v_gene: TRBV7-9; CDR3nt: TGTGCCAGCAGCTTCCACTCGGGAAACACCGGGGAGCTGTTTTTT; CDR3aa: CASSFHSGNTGELFF
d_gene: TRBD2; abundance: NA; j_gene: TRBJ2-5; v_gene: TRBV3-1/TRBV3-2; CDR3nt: TGTGCCAGCAGCTTAGGACTAGCGGGGGAGACCCAGTACTTC; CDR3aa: CASSLGLAGETQYF